One sample yielded the 11 T cell receptor beta chains listed below, sequenced in a study of blood T cell repertoires in COVID-19. Measured with immunoSEQ multiplex PCR; TCRdb has only the in-frame clones, and not every one. The repertoire includes under 50,000 clones, nearly 90% of them detected once, and around 4.5% sits in the top ten. The sequenced material came from peripheral blood. Receptors originate from a man aged 55-75 years with COVID-19, enrolled during active disease.

The chain uses TRBV18 and TRBJ1-1; 9 nucleotides align to TRBD1. The CDR3 is made up of 16 amino acids. Germline V CDR1 and CDR2: KGHSH, LQKENI. J gave up 6 bases and V 2 bases, and 10 bases lay outside the gene matches. The CDR3 DNA is TGTGCCAGCTCACCAAATGCGGGACAGGGAGCGTCTGAAGCTTTCTTT. This encodes CASSPNAGQGASEAFF.

The V and J genes are TRBV29-1 and TRBJ2-1; TRBD2 matches 9 bases. Germline V gene lookup returns CDR1 SQVTM and CDR2 ANQGSEA. The length of the CDR3 is 13 residues. After removal of 7 bases from V and 3 bases from J, the junction contained 4 bases not matched to a gene. CDR3 bases: TGCAGCGCTTATAGCGGGAGCTACAATGAGCAGTTCTTC. Amino acids: CSAYSGSYNEQFF.

The V and J genes are TRBV11-3 and TRBJ2-7; 7 nucleotides agree with TRBD1. Germline-derived CDR1 and CDR2 are SGHNT and YENEEA. This CDR3 is built from 14 residues. Trimming cost V 6 bases and J 2 bases; bases outside gene matches: 7. The CDR3 reads CASSLATGAYEQYF. The CDR3 DNA follows: TGTGCCAGCAGTCTAGCAACAGGGGCCTACGAGCAGTACTTC.

The V and J genes are TRBV9 and TRBJ2-2; 9 bases are shared with TRBD2. The length of the CDR3 is 14 residues. Germline V lookup: CDR1 SGDLS, CDR2 YYNGEE. The V and J ends lost 4 bases and 15 bases, in that order; junction bases with no gene match: 13. The CDR3, as DNA: TGTGCCAGCAGCCCCAGCGGAGCTAGCGGGGTGTTGTTTTTT. The encoded protein is CASSPSGASGVLFF. The complete variable domain, with remaining parts taken from reference TRBV9 and TRBJ2-2, reads DSGVTQTPKHLITATGQRVTLRCSPRSGDLSVYWYQQSLDQGLQFLIQYYNGEERAKGNILERFSAQQFPDLHSELNLSSLELGDSALYFCASSPSGASGVLFFGEGSRLTVL.

The J gene is TRBJ2-7, the V gene TRBV27; TRBD1 matches at 9 bases. The CDR3 extends over 17 amino acids. V dropped 3 bases and J dropped 3; count of bases not matched to a gene: 12. Germline V gives CDR1 MNHEY, CDR2 SMNVEV (reference sequence). As DNA, the CDR3 is TGTGCCAGCAGTTTCACTCCCTCCGGGACAGGGAGCTACGAGCAGTACTTC. Amino acids: CASSFTPSGTGSYEQYF.

This chain uses TRBV5-6 with TRBJ1-5; 7 bases fit TRBD1. The germline gives CDR1 SGHDT, CDR2 YYEEEE. The CDR3 spans 16 residues. V was clipped by 4 bases and J by 1 base; unmatched bases: 8. The DNA of the CDR3 is TGTGCCAGCAGCACCACAGGGGTAACAAGCAATCAGCCCCAGCATTTT. Its protein product is CASSTTGVTSNQPQHF.

The chain recombines TRBV9 with TRBJ2-2; 11 bases line up with TRBD2. CDR3 length equals 15 residues. Looked up from germline, CDR1 is SGDLS and CDR2 is YYNGEE. V was pared by 3 bases and J by 6 bases, with 4 bases of the junction left unmatched. CDR3 DNA sequence: TGTGCCAGCAGCGCCGGGACTAGCGGCGCCGGGGAGCTGTTTTTT. Protein sequence: CASSAGTSGAGELFF.

The chain uses TRBV10-2 and TRBJ2-5; 10 bases match TRBD1. Germline V CDR1 and CDR2: WSHSY, SAAADI. V was pared by 5 bases and J by 2 bases, with 2 bases of the junction left unmatched. This CDR3 is 14 amino acids long. This chain's CDR3 is CASSLDRGQETQYF. The CDR3 DNA is TGCGCCAGCAGTTTGGACAGGGGGCAAGAGACCCAGTACTTC.

The gene calls are TRBV12-2 and TRBJ2-5; TRBD2 reflects the table's D call only, with no check against the DNA. TRBV12-2 is a listed pseudogene. The CDR3 runs 16 residues. The CDR3 loop is CASRLARLRFRETQYF. The CDR3 nucleotides read TGTGCAAGTCGCTTAGCGCGGTTAAGGTTTCGAGAGACCCAGTACTTC.

DNA for the CDR3: TGCAGCGTTGAACGGACAGGCTCCTCTGGGGCCAACGTCCTGACTTTC. Translation: CSVERTGSSGANVLTF. This chain uses TRBV29-1 with TRBJ2-6; 7 positions agree with TRBD1. The trim removed 2 bases at V and 0 bases at J, leaving 4 bases unmatched. Germline values: CDR1 SQVTM, CDR2 ANQGSEA. The CDR3 is 16 residues long.

The chain uses TRBV7-9 and TRBJ2-7; D is possibly TRBD2 (6 bases). Looked up from germline, CDR1 is SEHNR and CDR2 is FQNEAQ (reference sequence). The CDR3 has 14 amino acids. Trimming left V 4 bases short and J 3 bases short, with 13 bases between. The CDR3 loop reads CASSSFSGNYEQYF. The CDR3 DNA follows: TGTGCCAGCAGCTCGTTTAGCGGAAACTACGAGCAGTACTTC.